The 2 T cell receptor beta chains presented below share a single source sample, sequenced in a study of glioma-infiltrating T cells after dendritic cell vaccination. As to time point: after dendritic cell vaccination, including at tumor progression/relapse. The data were produced by immunoSEQ multiplex PCR, yet TCRdb's version contains in-frame clones alone and is incomplete. The table lists 55,000 to 75,000 clones, around 83% of them singletons, with roughly 14% in the top ten. The sequencing used blood, collected after dendritic cell vaccination. These receptor sequences come from a human donor with glioblastoma.

The chain carries TRBV30 and TRBJ2-7; 11 bases match TRBD1. Per germline, CDR1 GTSNPN and CDR2 SVGIG (reference sequence). Losses at the gene ends were 5 bases for V and 4 bases for J; bases not matched to a gene: 13. The CDR3 totals 16 residues. CDR3 sequence reads: CAWLSPRTGGPYEQYF. The DNA for the CDR3 is TGTGCCTGGCTATCCCCCCGGACAGGGGGCCCTTACGAGCAGTACTTC.

Only a few counts were recorded for this clone. The chain carries TRBV28 and TRBJ2-7; D possibly corresponds to TRBD1 (5 bases). CDR1 and CDR2 (germline): MDHEN, SYDVKM. The germline V and J ends were trimmed by 5 bases and 5 bases, with 16 bases remaining between them. The CDR3 is 14 amino acids. The CDR3 nucleotides read TGTGCCAGCAGTCAACCTAACAGGTACCACGAGCAGTACTTC. As protein: CASSQPNRYHEQYF.